This T cell receptor (beta chain) was identified in a study of T cell responses to AZD1222 COVID-19 vaccine. At the level of the study: Second-dose intervals of approximately 4 or approximately 12 weeks were pooled. Study-wide results and caveats: There were vaccine-associated CD4 TCRs across spike, dominant at 160-218 and 743-854. Reportedly, close to half of spike-specific TCRs are directed against unmutated variant regions. Only 5 to 7 AZD1222 recipients were seropositive at baseline.

With respect to this clone: Its antigen is not known.

Assay: immunoSEQ multiplex PCR; the TCRdb copy retains only in-frame clones and omits some. The repertoire includes tens of thousands of clones, 80% to 90% of them detected once, and around 5.9% sits in the top ten. The specimen comprised peripheral blood, sampled on day 0 of AZD1222 vaccination. This sequence originates from an adult in good health.

The CDR3 protein is CASSQGLLNTGELFF. The CDR3 DNA reads as TGTGCCAGCAGCCAAGGACTACTGAACACCGGGGAGCTGTTTTTT. The chain couples TRBV3-1 (or the pseudogene TRBV3-2) to TRBJ2-2; D is possibly TRBD2 (5 bases). The CDR3 spans 15 residues. Germline loops: CDR1 LGHDT, CDR2 YNNKEL (reference sequence). The V and J ends lost 1 base and 1 base respectively, with 7 bases between them.